This is a list of T cell receptor beta chains from one sample in a study of T cells in Graves' hyperthyroidism and ophthalmopathy. TCRdb reprocessed the multiplex PCR reads with MiXCR, giving one entry per CDR3 protein. In the table there are around 190,000 distinct CDR3 sequences, around a sixth of which are singletons. Material for sequencing was blood. The source of these receptors is a woman aged 45-60 years with Graves' hyperthyroidism. Both conserved end residues are part of each CDR3. Fields, in order: J gene, V gene, clone size, D gene, CDR3 protein, CDR3 DNA. D genes are given only for firm matches. Part of the rows lack a size; the others show once, few, many or a class for expanded clones.

j_call: TRBJ2-7; v_call: TRBV20-1; clone_size: NA; d_call: TRBD2; cdr3_aa: CSAPLAGGKGEQYF; cdr3_nt: TGCAGTGCTCCGTTAGCGGGAGGGAAAGGTGAGCAGTACTTC
j_call: TRBJ2-1; v_call: TRBV11-2; clone_size: NA; d_call: TRBD2; cdr3_aa: CASSLSGRRNEQFF; cdr3_nt: TGTGCCAGCAGCTTGAGCGGGAGGAGAAATGAGCAGTTCTTC
j_call: TRBJ2-1; v_call: TRBV19; clone_size: NA; d_call: NA; cdr3_aa: CASSIFLGAGNEQFF; cdr3_nt: TGTGCCAGTAGTATTTTTTTGGGAGCCGGGAATGAGCAGTTCTTC
j_call: TRBJ2-7; v_call: TRBV2; clone_size: many; d_call: TRBD2; cdr3_aa: CASRDTSGNMKGGSYEQYF; cdr3_nt: TGTGCCAGCAGGGACACTAGCGGGAACATGAAGGGTGGTTCCTACGAGCAGTACTTC
j_call: TRBJ1-5; v_call: TRBV6-1; clone_size: many; d_call: TRBD1; cdr3_aa: CASRQGAYSNQPQHF; cdr3_nt: TGTGCCAGCAGGCAGGGGGCGTATAGCAATCAGCCCCAGCATTTT
j_call: TRBJ1-5; v_call: TRBV12-5; clone_size: few; d_call: NA; cdr3_aa: CASGLVPPGYVNQPQHF; cdr3_nt: TGTGCTAGTGGTTTGGTACCGCCAGGGTACGTGAATCAGCCCCAGCATTTT
j_call: TRBJ2-3; v_call: TRBV20-1; clone_size: NA; d_call: NA; cdr3_aa: CSARDGLGLDTQYF; cdr3_nt: TGCAGTGCTAGAGATGGGCTGGGGTTAGATACGCAGTATTTT
j_call: TRBJ1-2; v_call: TRBV28; clone_size: NA; d_call: NA; cdr3_aa: CASTPRTVYGYTF; cdr3_nt: TGTGCCAGCACCCCTCGTACCGTCTATGGCTACACCTTC
j_call: TRBJ2-7; v_call: TRBV12-5; clone_size: many; d_call: NA; cdr3_aa: CASGLVLGQGLSYEQYF; cdr3_nt: TGTGCTAGTGGTTTGGTACTTGGGCAGGGATTATCCTACGAGCAGTACTTC
j_call: TRBJ1-4; v_call: TRBV4-2; clone_size: few; d_call: NA; cdr3_aa: CASSQDPVHPEKLFF; cdr3_nt: TGTGCCAGCAGCCAAGATCCGGTCCACCCTGAAAAACTGTTTTTT
j_call: TRBJ2-1; v_call: TRBV7-3; clone_size: many; d_call: TRBD2; cdr3_aa: CASSLGGLAGSGEQFF; cdr3_nt: TGTGCCAGCAGCTTAGGGGGACTAGCGGGGTCCGGTGAGCAGTTCTTC
j_call: TRBJ2-1; v_call: TRBV19; clone_size: NA; d_call: NA; cdr3_aa: CASSTSTLNLNEQFF; cdr3_nt: TGTGCCAGTAGTACCTCGACCCTAAACCTCAATGAGCAGTTCTTC
j_call: TRBJ2-7; v_call: TRBV28; clone_size: NA; d_call: NA; cdr3_aa: CASSLLGPGPHEQYF; cdr3_nt: TGTGCCAGCAGTTTATTAGGCCCAGGGCCCCACGAGCAGTACTTC
j_call: TRBJ2-1; v_call: TRBV28; clone_size: NA; d_call: TRBD2; cdr3_aa: CASSQALAGGPLTFSFNEQFF; cdr3_nt: TGTGCCAGCAGCCAAGCCCTAGCGGGAGGGCCCTTGACATTTAGTTTCAATGAGCAGTTCTTC
j_call: TRBJ2-2; v_call: TRBV19; clone_size: NA; d_call: NA; cdr3_aa: CASRYRADTGELFF; cdr3_nt: TGTGCCAGTAGGTATAGGGCGGACACCGGGGAGCTGTTTTTT
j_call: TRBJ2-5; v_call: TRBV7-2; clone_size: many; d_call: NA; cdr3_aa: CASSLWARGEETQYF; cdr3_nt: TGTGCCAGCAGCTTATGGGCCAGGGGCGAAGAGACCCAGTACTTC
j_call: TRBJ2-1; v_call: TRBV20-1; clone_size: many; d_call: TRBD2; cdr3_aa: CSARSREGVMDNEQFF; cdr3_nt: TGCAGTGCTAGAAGTCGGGAGGGCGTCATGGACAATGAGCAGTTCTTC
j_call: TRBJ2-7; v_call: TRBV20-1; clone_size: NA; d_call: TRBD2; cdr3_aa: CSARDTSGYEQYF; cdr3_nt: TGCAGTGCGAGAGATACTAGCGGCTACGAGCAGTACTTC
j_call: TRBJ1-1; v_call: TRBV19; clone_size: few; d_call: NA; cdr3_aa: CASTTGGLVAEAFF; cdr3_nt: TGTGCCAGTACCACGGGGGGCCTGGTGGCTGAAGCTTTCTTT
j_call: TRBJ1-5; v_call: TRBV4-1; clone_size: few; d_call: NA; cdr3_aa: CASSRRSDNSNQPQHF; cdr3_nt: TGCGCCAGCAGCCGAAGGTCCGATAATAGCAATCAGCCCCAGCATTTT
j_call: TRBJ2-2; v_call: TRBV6-1; clone_size: NA; d_call: NA; cdr3_aa: CASSLTWQVFTGELFF; cdr3_nt: TGTGCCAGCAGCCTAACGTGGCAGGTTTTCACCGGGGAGCTGTTTTTT
j_call: TRBJ2-1; v_call: TRBV18; clone_size: many; d_call: TRBD1; cdr3_aa: CASSPVTGGAWNEQFF; cdr3_nt: TGTGCCAGCTCACCGGTGACAGGGGGCGCTTGGAATGAGCAGTTCTTC
j_call: TRBJ2-7; v_call: TRBV29-1; clone_size: few; d_call: NA; cdr3_aa: CSALTTGEQYF; cdr3_nt: TGCAGCGCCCTAACTACAGGGGAGCAGTACTTC
j_call: TRBJ1-2; v_call: TRBV11-3; clone_size: few; d_call: NA; cdr3_aa: CASSSMEDYGYTF; cdr3_nt: TGTGCCAGCAGCTCCATGGAGGACTATGGCTACACCTTC
j_call: TRBJ1-1; v_call: TRBV19; clone_size: many; d_call: NA; cdr3_aa: CASSKRQLNTEAFF; cdr3_nt: TGTGCCAGTAGTAAGAGACAGCTGAACACTGAAGCTTTCTTT
j_call: TRBJ2-5; v_call: TRBV5-1; clone_size: many; d_call: TRBD2; cdr3_aa: CASSLGGSGIQETQYF; cdr3_nt: TGCGCCAGCAGCTTGGGTGGTAGCGGGATTCAAGAGACCCAGTACTTC
j_call: TRBJ2-3; v_call: TRBV29-1; clone_size: many; d_call: TRBD2; cdr3_aa: CSVEKNGLAGGPGSTDTQYF; cdr3_nt: TGCAGCGTTGAAAAAAATGGTCTAGCGGGAGGGCCTGGTTCCACAGATACGCAGTATTTT
j_call: TRBJ1-1; v_call: TRBV7-9; clone_size: few; d_call: NA; cdr3_aa: CASSLGRGSMVYTEAFF; cdr3_nt: TGTGCCAGCAGCTTAGGACGAGGTTCTATGGTATACACTGAAGCTTTCTTT
j_call: TRBJ2-3; v_call: TRBV5-4; clone_size: many; d_call: TRBD1; cdr3_aa: CASTLDRGKSDTQYF; cdr3_nt: TGTGCCAGCACCCTCGACAGGGGGAAATCAGATACGCAGTATTTT
j_call: TRBJ2-7; v_call: TRBV20-1; clone_size: NA; d_call: TRBD1; cdr3_aa: CSADPGTGGYEQYF; cdr3_nt: TGCAGTGCCGACCCCGGGACAGGGGGTTACGAGCAGTACTTC
j_call: TRBJ2-6; v_call: TRBV6-1; clone_size: NA; d_call: NA; cdr3_aa: CASLENSGANVLTF; cdr3_nt: TGTGCCAGCCTCGAGAACTCTGGGGCCAACGTCCTGACTTTC
j_call: TRBJ1-3; v_call: TRBV20-1; clone_size: NA; d_call: TRBD1; cdr3_aa: CRAAGGSGNTIYF; cdr3_nt: TGCAGGGCAGCAGGGGGGTCTGGAAACACCATATATTTT
j_call: TRBJ1-6; v_call: TRBV11-3; clone_size: NA; d_call: NA; cdr3_aa: CAGSLMQEPLHF; cdr3_nt: TGTGCCGGCAGCTTAATGCAGGAACCCCTCCACTTT
j_call: TRBJ1-5; v_call: TRBV11-2; clone_size: NA; d_call: NA; cdr3_aa: CASSTGIFNQPQHF; cdr3_nt: TGTGCCAGCAGCACAGGGATTTTCAATCAGCCCCAGCATTTT
j_call: TRBJ1-2; v_call: TRBV5-1; clone_size: NA; d_call: TRBD1; cdr3_aa: CASSLATGGNGYSF; cdr3_nt: TGCGCCAGCAGCTTGGCCACAGGGGGGAATGGCTACTCCTTC
j_call: TRBJ2-4; v_call: TRBV29-1; clone_size: few; d_call: NA; cdr3_aa: CSVEDLVGQNIQYF; cdr3_nt: TGCAGCGTTGAAGATCTTGTGGGACAAAACATTCAGTACTTC
j_call: TRBJ2-1; v_call: TRBV3-1; clone_size: many; d_call: NA; cdr3_aa: CASSHNPHGEQFF; cdr3_nt: TGTGCCAGCAGTCATAATCCCCACGGAGAGCAGTTCTTC
j_call: TRBJ1-2; v_call: TRBV28; clone_size: NA; d_call: TRBD1; cdr3_aa: CASSLQGAIYGYTF; cdr3_nt: TGTGCCAGCAGTTTACAGGGGGCAATCTATGGCTACACCTTC
j_call: TRBJ1-6; v_call: TRBV6-1; clone_size: many; d_call: NA; cdr3_aa: CASVVGDHNSPLHF; cdr3_nt: TGTGCCAGCGTCGTGGGGGACCATAATTCACCCCTCCACTTT
j_call: TRBJ1-2; v_call: TRBV7-9; clone_size: many; d_call: NA; cdr3_aa: CASSPREGRGGYTF; cdr3_nt: TGTGCCAGCAGCCCCCGGGAAGGAAGGGGTGGCTACACCTTC
j_call: TRBJ2-1; v_call: TRBV18; clone_size: NA; d_call: TRBD2; cdr3_aa: CASSPQEWVALAGGRGEQFF; cdr3_nt: TGTGCCAGCTCACCCCAGGAATGGGTAGCACTAGCGGGAGGAAGGGGAGAGCAGTTCTTC
j_call: TRBJ1-1; v_call: TRBV28; clone_size: many; d_call: NA; cdr3_aa: CASNDGTEAFF; cdr3_nt: TGTGCCAGCAACGACGGCACTGAAGCTTTCTTT
j_call: TRBJ2-3; v_call: TRBV5-4; clone_size: NA; d_call: NA; cdr3_aa: CASSLGVPSSTDTQYF; cdr3_nt: TGTGCCAGCAGCTTAGGGGTCCCATCTAGCACAGATACGCAGTATTTT
j_call: TRBJ2-1; v_call: TRBV6-1; clone_size: few; d_call: TRBD2; cdr3_aa: CASSPRTSGSASNEQFF; cdr3_nt: TGTGCCAGCAGCCCAAGGACTAGCGGGAGTGCCAGTAATGAGCAGTTCTTC
j_call: TRBJ1-1; v_call: TRBV27; clone_size: many; d_call: NA; cdr3_aa: CASSLSGQGRFSYTEAFF; cdr3_nt: TGTGCCAGCAGTTTATCGGGGCAGGGGAGGTTTTCCTACACTGAAGCTTTCTTT
j_call: TRBJ1-2; v_call: TRBV20-1; clone_size: few; d_call: NA; cdr3_aa: CSARDPGQLNYGYTF; cdr3_nt: TGCAGTGCTAGAGACCCCGGACAGCTTAACTATGGCTACACCTTC
j_call: TRBJ2-3; v_call: TRBV20-1; clone_size: NA; d_call: NA; cdr3_aa: CSSRGAAQYF; cdr3_nt: TGCAGTTCTCGGGGGGCTGCGCAGTATTTT
j_call: TRBJ2-1; v_call: TRBV20-1; clone_size: many; d_call: NA; cdr3_aa: CSASSPLTYNEQFF; cdr3_nt: TGCAGTGCTAGTTCCCCCCTAACCTACAATGAGCAGTTCTTC
j_call: TRBJ2-3; v_call: TRBV20-1; clone_size: many; d_call: NA; cdr3_aa: CSARAGRSSTDTQYF; cdr3_nt: TGCAGTGCTAGAGCCGGACGGTCTAGCACAGATACGCAGTATTTT
j_call: TRBJ2-7; v_call: TRBV7-8; clone_size: many; d_call: TRBD2; cdr3_aa: CASSSGTSGRAYEQYF; cdr3_nt: TGTGCCAGCAGCTCGGGGACTAGCGGGAGGGCCTACGAGCAGTACTTC
j_call: TRBJ1-3; v_call: TRBV28; clone_size: many; d_call: NA; cdr3_aa: CASTWGQALGNTIYF; cdr3_nt: TGTGCCAGCACCTGGGGGCAGGCCCTTGGAAACACCATATATTTT
j_call: TRBJ2-1; v_call: TRBV6-2/TRBV6-3; clone_size: few; d_call: NA; cdr3_aa: CASSYPRHPRGGESYNEQFF; cdr3_nt: TGTGCCAGCAGTTACCCCCGACACCCCCGTGGCGGGGAGTCCTACAATGAGCAGTTCTTC
j_call: TRBJ1-1; v_call: TRBV24-1; clone_size: NA; d_call: TRBD1; cdr3_aa: CATSDLRRDREFSTEAFF; cdr3_nt: TGTGCCACCAGTGACCTTCGAAGGGACAGGGAGTTTAGCACTGAAGCTTTCTTT
j_call: TRBJ2-6; v_call: TRBV14; clone_size: NA; d_call: NA; cdr3_aa: CASSQERKAFWANVLTF; cdr3_nt: TGTGCCAGCAGCCAAGAAAGGAAGGCCTTTTGGGCCAACGTCCTGACTTTC
j_call: TRBJ2-7; v_call: TRBV6-1; clone_size: many; d_call: NA; cdr3_aa: CASRNEAGHYEQYF; cdr3_nt: TGTGCCAGCAGAAACGAGGCGGGACACTACGAGCAGTACTTC
j_call: TRBJ2-1; v_call: TRBV4-2; clone_size: NA; d_call: NA; cdr3_aa: CASSQDGGTSYNEQFF; cdr3_nt: TGTGCCAGCAGCCAAGATGGCGGGACCTCCTACAATGAGCAGTTCTTC
j_call: TRBJ1-6; v_call: TRBV5-1; clone_size: many; d_call: NA; cdr3_aa: CASSLDRGGDSPLHF; cdr3_nt: TGCGCCAGCAGCTTGGATAGGGGGGGTGATTCACCCCTCCACTTT
j_call: TRBJ2-7; v_call: TRBV28; clone_size: many; d_call: TRBD1; cdr3_aa: CASSWTGGAYEQYF; cdr3_nt: TGTGCCAGCAGTTGGACAGGGGGGGCCTACGAGCAGTACTTC
j_call: TRBJ2-7; v_call: TRBV7-3; clone_size: many; d_call: TRBD2; cdr3_aa: CASSHKVAGGLYEQYF; cdr3_nt: TGTGCCAGCAGCCATAAAGTAGCGGGAGGATTGTACGAGCAGTACTTC